This passage covers 30 T cell receptor beta chains from one sample sequenced in a study of response to subunit inactivated influenza vaccine. Via MiXCR, TCRdb re-called the RT-PCR reads, giving one row per CDR3 protein. The sample shows 600,000 to 850,000 distinct CDR3 sequences, around 15% of them seen only once. The sequencing used PBMCs from blood, collected around two weeks before vaccination. These TCRs come from a man in his fifties or sixties who received an inactivated influenza vaccine.

The rearrangement links TRBV3-1 to TRBJ2-1, with a possible D match to TRBD2 (6 bases). The CDR3 runs 20 residues. V lost 0 bases and J lost 3, with 24 bases in between. The germline CDR1 and CDR2 sequences are LGHDT and YNNKEL (reference sequence). CDR3 DNA: TGTGCCAGCAGCCAAGACCCGTGGCTCGGAGGGCCCGACGGCTACAATGAGCAGTTCTTC. Its protein product is CASSQDPWLGGPDGYNEQFF.

The chain has TRBV7-9 and TRBJ2-7; D remains ambiguous. Trimming took off 1 base at V and 6 bases at J, with 10 bases between the two ends. The germline CDR1 and CDR2 sequences are SEHNR and FQNEAQ (reference sequence). This CDR3 is 13 amino acids long. The CDR3 DNA is TGTGCCAGCAGCTTAGAGGAGTATACCGAGCAGTACTTC. Encoded protein: CASSLEEYTEQYF.

The table lists this clonotype with a few counts. This rearrangement joins TRBV5-1 to TRBJ1-1; unclear D gene. V shed 0 bases and J shed 2 bases, with 11 bases lying between them. The CDR3 runs 15 residues. The germline V gene encodes CDR1 SGHRS and CDR2 YFSETQ. The CDR3 protein is CASSLDPVGNTEAFF. The CDR3 region has the DNA TGCGCCAGCAGCTTGGATCCGGTGGGAAACACTGAAGCTTTCTTT.

The chain is built from TRBV4-2 and TRBJ1-1; 7 bases agree with TRBD1. CDR1 is LGHNA and CDR2 is YNFKEQ in the germline V gene. The V gene end was trimmed by 0 bases and the J gene end by 5 bases; junction bases not matched to a gene: 12. The CDR3 runs 17 residues. CDR3 nucleotides: TGTGCCAGCAGCCAAGATCCAGGGGGGGATTTGTGGACTGAAGCTTTCTTT. Translation: CASSQDPGGDLWTEAFF.

This clonotype was seen a few times. The chain couples TRBV5-1 to TRBJ1-5, with D possibly being TRBD1 (6 bases). V gave up 0 bases and J gave up 4 bases, with 11 bases separating them. CDR1 is SGHRS, CDR2 YFSETQ, per germline. CDR3 length equals 15 residues. The CDR3 bases are TGCGCCAGCAGCTTGGCAGGACAGTTAAATCAGCCCCAGCATTTT. As protein: CASSLAGQLNQPQHF.

This clonotype was counted ten times or more. The J gene is TRBJ1-2, the V gene TRBV12-3 or TRBV12-4; the match to TRBD1 covers 11 bases. CDR3 length: 15 amino acids. The ends lost 6 bases at V and 1 base at J; junction bases unmatched: 4. This CDR3 is CASSPGQGGNYGYTF. In DNA, the CDR3 is TGTGCCAGCAGCCCGGGACAGGGGGGTAACTATGGCTACACCTTC.

There are a few counts of this clonotype. V and J are TRBV4-3 and TRBJ2-7, with 8 bases that match TRBD1. Trimming cost V 3 bases and J 7 bases; bases outside gene matches: 5. From germline, CDR1 is LGHNA and CDR2 YSLEER. The CDR3 has 13 amino acids. CDR3 in amino acids: CASSQDRDGEQYF. Written as DNA, the CDR3 is TGCGCCAGCAGCCAGGACAGGGATGGTGAGCAGTACTTC.

This clonotype was detected many times. The chain recombines TRBV5-1 with TRBJ1-1; D call uncertain. This CDR3 region has 14 residues. The germline CDR1 and CDR2 sequences are SGHRS and YFSETQ. V was clipped by 4 bases and J by 2 bases, with 12 bases between them. Written as DNA, the CDR3 is TGCGCCAGCAGCCCCCGACTGAAAAACACTGAAGCTTTCTTT. It translates to CASSPRLKNTEAFF. Variable domain in full (rest from reference TRBV5-1 and TRBJ1-1): KAGVTQTPRYLIKTRGQQVTLSCSPISGHRSVSWYQQTPGQGLQFLFEYFSETQRNKGNFPGRFSGRQFSNSRSEMNVSTLELGDSALYLCASSPRLKNTEAFFGQGTRLTVV.

The chain is built from TRBV7-9 and TRBJ2-7; D call uncertain. Germline CDR1 is SEHNR and CDR2 is FQNEAQ (reference sequence). Between the trimmed V and J ends, which lost 5 bases and 2 bases, there was a span of 10 bases. CDR3 length: 13 amino acids. The CDR3 DNA sequence: TGTGCCAGCAGCCCCCCGCAGGCCTACGAGCAGTACTTC. This gives the protein CASSPPQAYEQYF.

V usage is TRBV4-2 and J usage is TRBJ1-5; no clear D. Germline lookup yields CDR1 LGHNA and CDR2 YNFKEQ. The length of the CDR3 is 13 residues. Between the trimmed V and J ends, which lost 0 bases and 8 bases, there was a span of 8 bases. Here the CDR3 reads CASSQEPGEPQHF. CDR3 DNA sequence: TGTGCCAGCAGCCAAGAACCGGGCGAGCCCCAGCATTTT.

A few counts support this clonotype. V gene TRBV18 combines with J gene TRBJ1-1; D perhaps matches TRBD1 (5 bases). The CDR3 is made up of 14 amino acids. V dropped 2 bases and J dropped 4 bases, with 11 bases sitting between them. The germline gives CDR1 KGHSH, CDR2 LQKENI. This CDR3 is CASSPGTRPTEAFF. CDR3 coding DNA: TGTGCCAGCTCACCAGGGACCCGACCCACTGAAGCTTTCTTT. The whole variable domain, filled in from reference TRBV18 and TRBJ1-1, reads NAGVMQNPRHLVRRRGQEARLRCSPMKGHSHVYWYRQLPEEGLKFMVYLQKENIIDESGMPKERFSAEFPKEGPSILRIQQVVRGDSAAYFCASSPGTRPTEAFFGQGTRLTVV.

The chain recombines TRBV5-1 with TRBJ2-4; a possible D gene is TRBD1 (5 bases). CDR1 is SGHRS and CDR2 is YFSETQ in the germline V gene. The CDR3 runs 13 residues. Trimming left V 4 bases short and J 8 bases short, with 13 bases between. The CDR3 sequence: CASSPGRADIQYF. The CDR3 bases are TGCGCCAGCAGCCCCGGCAGGGCTGACATTCAGTACTTC.

This clonotype was counted a few times. The rearrangement links TRBV3-1 to TRBJ1-1, with D possibly being TRBD1 (5 bases). Germline-derived CDR1 and CDR2 are LGHDT and YNNKEL (reference sequence). The V and J ends lost 1 base and 14 bases respectively, with 17 bases between them. The CDR3 covers 13 residues. Here the CDR3 DNA reads TGTGCCAGCAGCCAAGCATTCACGGGGGGATCCTTCTTT. This encodes CASSQAFTGGSFF.

This chain uses TRBV6-5 with TRBJ2-3, with unresolved D. Germline lookup yields CDR1 MNHEY and CDR2 SVGAGI. With 0 bases removed from V and 0 bases from J, the gap between germline ends came to 7 bases. The CDR3 consists of 15 residues. CDR3 sequence: CASSYSPLSTDTQYF. The DNA for the CDR3 is TGTGCCAGCAGTTACTCGCCGCTTAGCACAGATACGCAGTATTTT.

This clonotype was detected only a few times. The chain joins TRBV7-2 to TRBJ2-4; D might be TRBD1 or TRBD2, each matching 6 bases. Trimming took 5 bases from V and 8 from J, leaving 13 bases between them. The CDR3 is 13 residues long. Looked up from germline, CDR1 is SGHTA and CDR2 is FQGNSA. The CDR3 DNA reads TGTGCCAGCAGCCGAGTCGGGGGCGACATTCAGTACTTC. The encoded protein is CASSRVGGDIQYF.

The table lists this clonotype with a few counts. This chain uses TRBV7-9 with TRBJ1-2; D is possibly TRBD1 (5 bases). Germline V lookup: CDR1 SEHNR, CDR2 FQNEAQ (reference sequence). Trimming took off 2 bases at V and 2 bases at J, with 12 bases between the two ends. This CDR3 has 15 residues. CDR3 in amino acids: CASSLSVWGNYGYTF. The CDR3 DNA is TGTGCCAGCAGCTTAAGTGTATGGGGGAACTATGGCTACACCTTC.

The chain joins TRBV9 to TRBJ1-3; no clear D. Germline V gene sequence: CDR1 SGDLS, CDR2 YYNGEE. This CDR3 contains 12 residues. Trimming took off 0 bases at V and 3 bases at J, with 1 base between the two ends. The CDR3 DNA is TGTGCCAGCAGCGTAGTTGGAAACACCATATATTTT. Translation gives CASSVVGNTIYF. Full variable domain (missing parts from reference TRBV9 and TRBJ1-3): DSGVTQTPKHLITATGQRVTLRCSPRSGDLSVYWYQQSLDQGLQFLIQYYNGEERAKGNILERFSAQQFPDLHSELNLSSLELGDSALYFCASSVVGNTIYFGEGSWLTVV.

This clonotype occurred many times. The chain couples TRBV15 to TRBJ1-6; weak D call: TRBD1 (5 bases). This CDR3 spans 15 amino acids. The V end lost 0 bases, the J end lost 7 bases, and 10 bases lay between the germline ends. Germline lookup yields CDR1 LNHNV and CDR2 YYDKDF (reference sequence). CDR3 residues: CATSRDQGNNSPLHF. DNA for the CDR3: TGTGCCACCAGCAGAGATCAGGGAAACAATTCACCCCTCCACTTT.

This clonotype has only a few counts. The chain joins TRBV7-2 to TRBJ2-3; D is uncertain. This CDR3 is 15 amino acids long. V gave up 4 bases and J gave up 1 base, with 12 bases separating them. The germline V gene encodes CDR1 SGHTA and CDR2 FQGNSA. Written as DNA, the CDR3 is TGTGCCAGCAGCTCCCAAGGGCTTGGCACAGATACGCAGTATTTT. Its protein product is CASSSQGLGTDTQYF. Complete variable domain (other parts from reference TRBV7-2 and TRBJ2-3): GAGVSQSPSNKVTEKGKDVELRCDPISGHTALYWYRQSLGQGLEFLIYFQGNSAPDKSGLPSDRFSAERTGGSVSTLTIQRTQQEDSAVYLCASSSQGLGTDTQYFGPGTRLTVL.

The rearrangement links TRBV6-2 or TRBV6-3 to TRBJ2-2; a possible D gene is TRBD1 (6 bases). The CDR3 contains 17 residues. The V gene lost 10 bases and the J gene lost 4 bases, with 25 bases spanning the gap. Germline V gene data show CDR1 as MNHEY and CDR2 as SVGEGT. CDR3 amino acids: CATTDHPSLGATGELFF. CDR3 DNA: TGTGCCACCACCGATCACCCTAGCTTGGGGGCCACCGGGGAGCTGTTTTTT.

This clonotype has only a few counts. The chain joins TRBV5-4 to TRBJ1-4; D is undetermined. CDR1 is SGHNT, CDR2 YYREEE, per germline (reference sequence). Trimming shortened V by 3 bases and J by 8 bases, and 11 bases separated the two germline ends. This CDR3 contains 13 residues. The CDR3 protein is CASSSLPGEKLFF. The CDR3 DNA reads as TGTGCCAGCAGCTCGTTACCCGGGGAAAAACTGTTTTTT.

The gene calls are TRBV27 and TRBJ2-7; 7 nucleotides align to TRBD2. This CDR3 is 17 amino acids long. Germline V gene data show CDR1 as MNHEY and CDR2 as SMNVEV (reference sequence). V lost 0 bases and J lost 2; bases outside the gene matches: 10. DNA for the CDR3: TGTGCCAGCAGTTTATCGAGGGCCGAGGGAGGGGCCTACGAGCAGTACTTC. Protein sequence: CASSLSRAEGGAYEQYF.

This clonotype has ten or more counts. The chain couples TRBV4-3 to TRBJ2-5; maybe TRBD2 (5 bases). V lost 0 bases and J lost 1, with 15 bases in between. Germline V CDR1 and CDR2: LGHNA, YSLEER. The CDR3 covers 17 residues. CDR3 residues: CASSQDVIEGTQETQYF. DNA of the CDR3: TGCGCCAGCAGCCAAGATGTGATTGAGGGCACCCAAGAGACCCAGTACTTC.

This clonotype was detected a few times. The J gene is TRBJ2-4, the V gene TRBV12-3 or TRBV12-4, with a tentative D call TRBD1 (5 bases). The CDR3 extends over 14 amino acids. Between the trimmed V and J ends, which lost 7 bases and 0 bases, there was a span of 10 bases. CDR3 in DNA: TGTGCCAGCACATTAGGGGTAGCCAAAAACATTCAGTACTTC. Protein: CASTLGVAKNIQYF.

This clonotype occurred a few times. The CDR3 loop reads CATSDGGSGQVYNEQFF. The CDR3 DNA is TGTGCCACCAGTGATGGGGGAAGCGGACAGGTGTACAATGAGCAGTTCTTC. The chain uses TRBV24-1 and TRBJ2-1; 7 nucleotides align to TRBD1. The CDR3 covers 17 residues. The junction had 11 bases not matched to a gene; V was cut back by 3 bases and J by 4 bases. Germline CDR1 reads KGHDR; CDR2 reads SFDVKD.

The V gene is TRBV12-3 or TRBV12-4, the J gene TRBJ2-6; tentatively, D is TRBD1 (5 bases). Trimming pared 5 bases from V and 0 bases from J, leaving 8 bases between. The CDR3 has 15 residues. This CDR3 is CASSPRVSGANVLTF. The CDR3 bases are TGTGCCAGCAGTCCCAGGGTCTCTGGGGCCAACGTCCTGACTTTC.

V and J are TRBV12-3 or TRBV12-4 and TRBJ2-2; no definite D call. With 7 bases removed from V and 1 base from J, the gap between germline ends came to 13 bases. The CDR3 is 15 residues long. For the CDR3, the DNA is TGTGCCAGCATCCGTGAGATGGTGAACACCGGGGAGCTGTTTTTT. Its protein product is CASIREMVNTGELFF.

This clonotype was counted a few times. The chain combines TRBV7-2 with TRBJ2-3, with D possibly matching TRBD2 (7 bases). CDR1 is SGHTA and CDR2 is FQGNSA in the germline V gene. Trimming removed 2 bases from V and 6 bases from J, with 15 bases in between. The length of the CDR3 is 15 residues. CDR3 amino acids: CASSLWGGLSDTQYF. CDR3 nucleotide sequence: TGTGCCAGCAGCTTATGGGGGGGCCTATCTGATACGCAGTATTTT.

The chain combines TRBV20-1 with TRBJ2-7, with D maybe TRBD2 (6 bases). This CDR3 has 15 amino acids. Deletions cut 0 bases from V and 7 bases from J, with 19 bases between. Germline V gene lookup returns CDR1 DFQATT and CDR2 SNEGSKA (reference sequence). CDR3 bases: TGCAGTGCTAGAGATCCGGAGGGAAATAGGGAGGAGCAGTACTTC. Its translation is CSARDPEGNREEQYF.

The chain uses TRBV9 and TRBJ2-1; D not resolved. There are 14 residues in the CDR3. Deletions cut 4 bases from V and 7 bases from J, with 15 bases between. Germline assignment: CDR1 SGDLS and CDR2 YYNGEE. CDR3 region: CASSQAEKLNEQFF. The CDR3 DNA sequence: TGTGCCAGCAGCCAAGCAGAGAAGTTAAATGAGCAGTTCTTC.